The next 10 T cell receptor beta chains were all read from a single sample in a study of T cells after yellow fever vaccination. MiXCR, run by TCRdb on the 5' RACE reads, gives a single entry per CDR3 protein. The repertoire includes 300,000 to 400,000 distinct CDR3 sequences, around 13% of them detected once, and roughly 3% sits in the top ten. The sample was CD4+ T cells sorted from PBMCs, taken 15 days after the yellow fever booster vaccination. The receptors here all came from a young man who received the YFV17D yellow fever vaccine.

This chain connects TRBV20-1 to TRBJ2-5; D might be TRBD1 or TRBD2, each matching 6 bases. The germline CDR1 and CDR2 sequences are DFQATT and SNEGSKA (reference sequence). The germline V and J ends were trimmed by 1 base and 2 bases, with 14 bases remaining between them. The CDR3 extends over 15 amino acids. CDR3 coding DNA: TGCAGTGCTAGAGGCAGCACAGGGACTCAAGAGACCCAGTACTTC. This sequence encodes CSARGSTGTQETQYF.

This clonotype was picked up a small number of times. The chain couples TRBV24-1 to TRBJ2-1, with TRBD2 matching 9 bases. Per germline, CDR1 KGHDR and CDR2 SFDVKD. This CDR3 comprises 15 residues. The junction had 5 bases not matched to a gene; V was cut back by 5 bases and J by 4 bases. CDR3 amino acids: CATSASAGGYNEQFF. CDR3 DNA: TGTGCCACCAGTGCGTCCGCGGGGGGGTACAATGAGCAGTTCTTC.

V usage is TRBV4-2 and J usage is TRBJ2-3; D remains ambiguous. Germline V gene data show CDR1 as LGHNA and CDR2 as YNFKEQ. The V end lost 3 bases, the J end lost 2 bases, and 6 bases lay between the germline ends. CDR3 length equals 13 residues. DNA of the CDR3: TGTGCCAGCAGCCACGCGGACACAGATACGCAGTATTTT. It is translated as CASSHADTDTQYF.

This clonotype was picked up a small number of times. The V and J genes are TRBV7-2 and TRBJ2-2; no reliable D call. V gave up 1 base and J gave up 4 bases, with 7 bases separating them. Germline assignment: CDR1 SGHTA and CDR2 FQGNSA. There are 14 residues in the CDR3. CDR3 DNA sequence: TGTGCCAGCAGCTTAGTGAGAGCCACCGGGGAGCTGTTTTTT. Residues: CASSLVRATGELFF.

This clonotype came up a few times. This sequence joins TRBV6-5 and TRBJ1-1; TRBD1 is a possible D gene (6 bases). The germline V gene encodes CDR1 MNHEY and CDR2 SVGAGI. This CDR3 is 16 amino acids long. The V gene lost 6 bases and the J gene lost 2 bases, with 19 bases spanning the gap. The CDR3 protein is CASSLHEGRGNTEAFF. As DNA, the CDR3 is TGTGCCAGCAGCCTACATGAGGGCAGGGGCAACACTGAAGCTTTCTTT.

This clonotype was observed a few times. The V call is TRBV5-1, the J call TRBJ1-6; D uncertain. The CDR3 is made up of 14 amino acids. V lost 10 bases and J 7 bases, leaving 18 bases between the germline ends. CDR1 and CDR2 (germline): SGHRS, YFSETQ. The CDR3 sequence is CAPKGWEGNSPLHF. The CDR3 DNA is TGCGCCCCCAAAGGGTGGGAGGGCAATTCACCCCTCCACTTT.

Only a few counts were recorded for this clonotype. This sequence joins TRBV5-1 and TRBJ2-1; 9 nucleotides line up with TRBD1. Unmatched junction bases numbered 3, after V lost 3 bases and J lost 2 bases. There are 15 residues in the CDR3. Per germline, CDR1 SGHRS and CDR2 YFSETQ. Here the CDR3 reads CASSSRQGAYNEQFF. The CDR3, as DNA: TGCGCCAGCAGCTCCCGACAGGGGGCCTACAATGAGCAGTTCTTC.

The J gene is TRBJ2-1, the V gene TRBV4-1, with D perhaps given as TRBD1 or TRBD2 (5 bases each). Germline CDR1 reads MGHRA; CDR2 reads YSYEKL. V was cut by 5 bases and J by 3 bases, with 14 bases left in between. This CDR3 is 15 amino acids long. The CDR3 DNA is TGCGCCAGCAGCGGGGGACCAAGGGGCTACAATGAGCAGTTCTTC. Translation gives CASSGGPRGYNEQFF.

The rearrangement joins TRBV12-3 or TRBV12-4 to TRBJ1-5; a weak D match, TRBD1 (6 bases). The CDR3 extends over 13 amino acids. The V end was cut by 5 bases, the J end by 4 bases, with 9 bases between. The CDR3 protein is CASSKTGNQPQHF. For the CDR3, the DNA is TGTGCCAGCAGTAAAACAGGGAATCAGCCCCAGCATTTT.

This rearrangement joins TRBV4-3 to TRBJ2-4, with 7 bases aligning to TRBD1. J was trimmed by 0 bases and V by 4 bases; bases with no gene match: 15. The germline V gene encodes CDR1 LGHNA and CDR2 YSLEER. There are 19 residues in the CDR3. CDR3 amino acids: CASSLQSGTVPLAKNIQYF. In DNA form, the CDR3 reads TGCGCCAGCAGCCTTCAGTCCGGGACAGTACCCCTAGCCAAAAACATTCAGTACTTC.